Listed here are 2 T cell receptor beta chains from one sample, sequenced in a study of cytomegalovirus exposure and HLA in healthy donors. The PCR had 60 Vbeta and 13 Jbeta primers. Generated by immunoSEQ multiplex PCR, the TCRdb table keeps only in-frame clones and is missing some. Found here are roughly 260,000 clones, 70% to 90% of them singletons; the top ten hold 1.5% to 2.5%. The sequenced material came from PBMCs. Receptor source: a woman aged 40 to 50 in good health and CMV-seropositive.

V gene TRBV7-9 combines with J gene TRBJ1-5, with D maybe TRBD1 (5 bases). The CDR3 extends over 15 amino acids. The ends were cut back, 1 base at V and 6 bases at J, with 13 bases in the middle. Per germline, CDR1 SEHNR and CDR2 FQNEAQ (reference sequence). For the CDR3, the DNA is TGTGCCAGCAGCTTAGGCGGGGGTACGGCTCAGCCCCAGCATTTT. It specifies CASSLGGGTAQPQHF.

The chain recombines TRBV12-1 with TRBJ1-2. TRBV12-1 is a documented pseudogene. This CDR3 spans 13 amino acids. The CDR3 reads CASTTVGGYGYTF. For the CDR3, the DNA is TGTGCCAGCACCACCGTTGGAGGCTATGGCTACACCTTC.